The present T cell receptor (beta chain) was sequenced within a study of regulatory T cells in long-lasting Graves disease. With iRepertoire HTBI primers and Arm-PCR of CDR3 regions, TCR beta libraries were built. One entry per CDR3 protein results from TCRdb running MiXCR on the multiplex PCR reads. The sample has fewer than 450,000 distinct CDR3 sequences; about 15% are singletons. The V and J ends lost 3 bases and 4 bases respectively, with 10 bases between them. The CDR3 contains 13 residues. The germline CDR1 and CDR2 sequences are GTSNPN and SVGIG (reference sequence). Regarding time point: newly diagnosed GD, antithyroid drugs for less than 3 months. After RNA was extracted from PBMCs, the TCR library was made from it. Another study also made use of these data, one on T cells in Graves' hyperthyroidism and ophthalmopathy. That publication notes: A set of HTBI primers served as the primers for a first-round RT-PCR of the TCR CDR3.

The origin of this receptor is a woman aged 40 to 50 with Graves disease. The rearrangement joins TRBV30 to TRBJ2-1; perhaps TRBD2 as D (6 bases). The sample was peripheral blood mononuclear cells (PBMCs), taken at new diagnosis, from a patient treated with antithyroid drugs. CDR3 loop: CAWSLALYNEQFF. CDR3 coding DNA: TGTGCCTGGAGCCTAGCGCTGTACAATGAGCAGTTCTTC.